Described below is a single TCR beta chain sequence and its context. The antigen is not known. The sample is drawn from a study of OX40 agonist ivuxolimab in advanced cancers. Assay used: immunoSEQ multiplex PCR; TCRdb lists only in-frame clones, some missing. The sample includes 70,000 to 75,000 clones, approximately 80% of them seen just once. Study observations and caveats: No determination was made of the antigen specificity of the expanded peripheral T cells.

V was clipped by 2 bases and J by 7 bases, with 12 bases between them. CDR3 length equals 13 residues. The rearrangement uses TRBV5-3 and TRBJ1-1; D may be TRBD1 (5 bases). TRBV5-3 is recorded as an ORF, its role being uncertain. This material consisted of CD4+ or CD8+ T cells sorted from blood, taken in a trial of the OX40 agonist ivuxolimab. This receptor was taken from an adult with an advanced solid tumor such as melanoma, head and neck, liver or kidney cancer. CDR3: CARSLLQEYEAFF. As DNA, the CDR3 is TGTGCCAGAAGCTTACTACAGGAGTATGAAGCTTTCTTT.